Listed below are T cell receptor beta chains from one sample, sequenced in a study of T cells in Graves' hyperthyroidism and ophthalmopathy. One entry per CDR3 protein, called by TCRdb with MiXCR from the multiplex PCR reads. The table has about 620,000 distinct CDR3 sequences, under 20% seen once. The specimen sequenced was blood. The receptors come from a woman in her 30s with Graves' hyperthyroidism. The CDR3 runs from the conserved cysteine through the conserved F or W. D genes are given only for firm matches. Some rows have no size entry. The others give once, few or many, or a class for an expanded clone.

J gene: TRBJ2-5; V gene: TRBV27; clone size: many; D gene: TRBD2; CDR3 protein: CASKKGLAGVETQYF; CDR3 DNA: TGTGCCAGCAAAAAAGGACTAGCGGGAGTTGAGACCCAGTACTTC
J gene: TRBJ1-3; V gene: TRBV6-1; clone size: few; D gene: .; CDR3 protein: CASSFRGPTVSGNTIYF; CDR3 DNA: TGTGCCAGCAGTTTTCGGGGGCCAACTGTCTCTGGAAACACCATATATTTT
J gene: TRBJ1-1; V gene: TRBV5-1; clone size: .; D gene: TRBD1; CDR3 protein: CASSRQGKAFF; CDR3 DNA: TGCGCCAGCAGCAGACAGGGGAAAGCTTTCTTT
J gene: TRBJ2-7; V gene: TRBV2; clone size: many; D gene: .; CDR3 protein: CASSESQGLTGEQYF; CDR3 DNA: TGTGCCAGCAGTGAATCCCAGGGCCTAACGGGCGAGCAGTACTTC
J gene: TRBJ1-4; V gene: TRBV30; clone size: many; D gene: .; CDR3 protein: CAWSVTAHNEKLFF; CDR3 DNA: TGTGCCTGGAGTGTGACGGCCCATAATGAAAAACTGTTTTTT
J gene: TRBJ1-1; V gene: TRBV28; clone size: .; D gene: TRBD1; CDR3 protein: CASSTARQGMNTEAFF; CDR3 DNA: TGTGCCAGCAGTACCGCCCGACAGGGAATGAACACTGAAGCTTTCTTT
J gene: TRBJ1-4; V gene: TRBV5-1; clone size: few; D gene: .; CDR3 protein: CASSLEGSSGEKLFF; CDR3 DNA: TGCGCCAGCAGCTTGGAAGGGTCGAGTGGTGAAAAACTGTTTTTT
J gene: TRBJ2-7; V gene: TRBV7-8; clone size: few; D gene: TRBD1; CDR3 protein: CASSSPTGEVTYEQYF; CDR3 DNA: TGTGCCAGCAGCTCACCAACAGGGGAAGTGACCTACGAGCAGTACTTC
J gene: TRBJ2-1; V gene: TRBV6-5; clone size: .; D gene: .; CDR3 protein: CASSYAGTYDNEQFF; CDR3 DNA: TGTGCCAGCAGTTACGCAGGGACGTACGACAATGAGCAGTTCTTC
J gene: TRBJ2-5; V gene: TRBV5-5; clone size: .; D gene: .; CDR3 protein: CASSLMLVETQYF; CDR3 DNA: TGTGCCAGCAGCTTGATGTTGGTAGAGACCCAGTACTTC
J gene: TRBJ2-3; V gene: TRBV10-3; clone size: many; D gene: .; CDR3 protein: CAISESGRRTTDTQYF; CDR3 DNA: TGTGCCATCAGTGAGTCAGGTCGTCGGACCACAGATACGCAGTATTTT
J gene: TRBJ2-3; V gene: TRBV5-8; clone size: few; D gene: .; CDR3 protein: CASSLDFWFALHQDTQYF; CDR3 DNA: TGTGCCAGCAGCTTGGATTTTTGGTTTGCCCTCCACCAAGATACGCAGTATTTT
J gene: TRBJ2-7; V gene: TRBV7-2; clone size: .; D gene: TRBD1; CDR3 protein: CASSVSWDRGEIPYEQYF; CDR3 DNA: TGTGCCAGCAGTGTTTCGTGGGACAGGGGGGAAATACCCTACGAGCAGTACTTC
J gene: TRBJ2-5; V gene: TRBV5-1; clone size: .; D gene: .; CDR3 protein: CASSPGTAAEETQYF; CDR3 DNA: TGCGCCAGCAGCCCGGGGACGGCGGCGGAGGAGACCCAGTACTTC
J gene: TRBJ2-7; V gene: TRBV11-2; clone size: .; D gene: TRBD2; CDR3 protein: CASASGTSYEQYF; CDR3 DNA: TGTGCCAGTGCTAGCGGTACCTCCTACGAGCAGTACTTC
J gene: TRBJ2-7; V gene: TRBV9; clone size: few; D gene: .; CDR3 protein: CASSTLAGGEQYF; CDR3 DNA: TGTGCCAGCAGCACCCTGGCCGGGGGCGAGCAGTACTTC
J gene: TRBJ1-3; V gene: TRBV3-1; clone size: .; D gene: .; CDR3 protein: CASSQGSGLNTIYF; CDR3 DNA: TGTGCCAGCAGCCAAGGTTCGGGACTAAACACCATATATTTT
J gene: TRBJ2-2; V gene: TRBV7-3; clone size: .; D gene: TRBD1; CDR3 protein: CASSFITGGQGGTGELFF; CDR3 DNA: TGTGCCAGCAGCTTCATAACCGGGGGACAGGGGGGGACCGGGGAGCTGTTTTTT
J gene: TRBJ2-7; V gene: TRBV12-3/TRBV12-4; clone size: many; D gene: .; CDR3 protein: CASSTDGAYEQYF; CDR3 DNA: TGTGCCAGCAGTACCGACGGAGCCTACGAGCAGTACTTC
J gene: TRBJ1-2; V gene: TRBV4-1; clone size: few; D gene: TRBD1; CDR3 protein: CASSQDDRQGRGGYTF; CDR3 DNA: TGCGCCAGCAGCCAAGACGATAGACAGGGTCGTGGAGGCTACACCTTC
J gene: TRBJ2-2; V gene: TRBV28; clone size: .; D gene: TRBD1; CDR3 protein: CASSPGDRETGELFF; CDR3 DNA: TGTGCCAGCAGTCCTGGGGACAGGGAAACCGGGGAGCTGTTTTTT
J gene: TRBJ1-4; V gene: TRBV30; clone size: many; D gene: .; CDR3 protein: CAWNHGQMNEKLFF; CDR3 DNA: TGTGCCTGGAACCATGGACAAATGAATGAAAAACTGTTTTTT
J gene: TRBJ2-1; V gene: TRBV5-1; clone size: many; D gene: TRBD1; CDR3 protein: CASMMTGSRNEQFF; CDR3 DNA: TGCGCCAGCATGATGACAGGGTCTCGGAATGAGCAGTTCTTC
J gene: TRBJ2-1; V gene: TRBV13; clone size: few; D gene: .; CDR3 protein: CASSHPRDPFSGNEQFF; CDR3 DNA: TGTGCCAGCAGCCACCCCCGAGACCCCTTTAGCGGCAATGAGCAGTTCTTC
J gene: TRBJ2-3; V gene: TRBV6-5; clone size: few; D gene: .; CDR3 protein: CASSYYGITDTQYF; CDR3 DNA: TGTGCCAGCAGTTACTATGGCATAACAGATACGCAGTATTTT
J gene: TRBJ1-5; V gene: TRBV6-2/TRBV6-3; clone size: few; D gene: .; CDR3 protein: CASRDNSNQPQHF; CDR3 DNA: TGTGCCAGCAGAGATAATAGCAATCAGCCCCAGCATTTT
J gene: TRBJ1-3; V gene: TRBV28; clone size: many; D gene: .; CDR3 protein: CASGAGTHSGNTIYF; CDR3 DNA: TGTGCCAGCGGGGCAGGGACTCACTCTGGAAACACCATATATTTT